A selection of T cell receptor beta chains follows, all from one sample in a study of shared clonotypes between healthy human individuals. Some clones are missing from TCRdb's copy, which holds only in-frame ones; the method was immunoSEQ multiplex PCR. The repertoire holds around 2.1 million clones, just over 90% seen once, with more than 1.5% in the top ten. The sequenced sample consisted of naive CD8+ T cells from PBMCs. These receptor sequences come from a man aged 18 to 30 in good health. Some clones in this sample may be carry-over from other donors' samples. CDR3s leave out the opening cysteine and the closing phenylalanine or tryptophan.

V: TRBV27
CDR3: ASSLFRTSGNDNEQF

V: TRBV7-9
CDR3: ASSPTGTGSLNEQF

V: TRBV7-8
CDR3: ASSPVGRLTYEQY

V: TRBV7-9
CDR3: ASSLALGTNNEQF

V: TRBV19
CDR3: ASSTRRTRLAMPYEQY

V: TRBV4-1
CDR3: ASSQVGGGDGYT

V: TRBV21-1
CDR3: ASSNPSGRGDEQY

V: TRBV9
CDR3: ASSAQGERMNTEAF

V: TRBV25-1
CDR3: ASSESGVYEQY

V: TRBV25-1
CDR3: ASSEYGANKETQY

V: TRBV5-4
CDR3: ASSTTGTGELF

V: TRBV4-2
CDR3: ASSQEIGPANQPQH

V: TRBV10-3
CDR3: AIRRVGGQGTEAF

V: TRBV27
CDR3: ASSFGGSHSEAF

V: TRBV29-1
CDR3: SALGGSDRGREAEEDYGYT

V: TRBV19
CDR3: ATAGNTEAF

V: TRBV28
CDR3: ASSLPSTGLNTEAF

V: TRBV18
CDR3: ASSPPGQGTDTQY

V: TRBV19
CDR3: ASSIDRTTSGELF

V: TRBV6-1
CDR3: ASSLGSSYEQY

V: TRBV7-9
CDR3: ASSPGTHEQY

V: TRBV15
CDR3: ATSGRGTDTQY

V: TRBV30
CDR3: AWSQGWGTTEAF

V: TRBV4-3
CDR3: ASSQTNSYNEQF

V: TRBV5-4
CDR3: ASTPGPGGINEQY

V: TRBV4-3
CDR3: ASSQEEEGLGEQF

V: TRBV19
CDR3: ASSPSGQGAEKLF

V: TRBV19
CDR3: ASSIGGDNEQF

V: TRBV5-1
CDR3: ASSLGSPGTGGNEQY